The following is a T cell receptor (beta chain) sequence with its context. The length of the CDR3 is 15 residues. Germline V gene data show CDR1 as SGHAT and CDR2 as FQNNGV. V dropped 7 bases and J dropped 0 bases, with 15 bases sitting between them. The data derive from a study of blood T cell repertoires in COVID-19. Assay: immunoSEQ multiplex PCR; the TCRdb copy retains only in-frame clones and omits some. The sample lists 200,000 to 250,000 clones; less than 85% were seen once. This TCR came from a man aged 55 to 70 who had recovered from COVID-19. This chain connects TRBV11-2 to TRBJ1-1, with D perhaps matching TRBD1 (5 bases). The sequenced sample was PBMCs or T cells enriched from blood (not recorded which). CDR3 DNA sequence: TGTGCCAGCACCCTAGTCGGGGGTATGAACACTGAAGCTTTCTTT. It encodes CASTLVGGMNTEAFF. Full variable domain (missing parts from reference TRBV11-2 and TRBJ1-1): EAGVAQSPRYKIIEKRQSVAFWCNPISGHATLYWYQQILGQGPKLLIQFQNNGVVDDSQLPKDRFSAERLKGVDSTLKIQPAKLEDSAVYLCASTLVGGMNTEAFFGQGTRLTVV.